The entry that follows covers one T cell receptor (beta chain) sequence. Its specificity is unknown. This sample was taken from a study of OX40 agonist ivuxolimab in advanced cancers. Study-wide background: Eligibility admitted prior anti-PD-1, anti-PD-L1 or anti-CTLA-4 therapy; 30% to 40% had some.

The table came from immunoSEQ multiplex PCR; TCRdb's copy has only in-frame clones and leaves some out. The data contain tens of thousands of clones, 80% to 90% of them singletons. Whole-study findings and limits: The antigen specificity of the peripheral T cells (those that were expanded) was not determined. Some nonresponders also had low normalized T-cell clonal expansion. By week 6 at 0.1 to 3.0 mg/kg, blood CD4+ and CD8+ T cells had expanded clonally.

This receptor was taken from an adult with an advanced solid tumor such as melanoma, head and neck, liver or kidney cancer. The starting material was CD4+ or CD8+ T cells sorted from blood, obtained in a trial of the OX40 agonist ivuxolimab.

This CDR3 reads CASTAEGSGYTF. The CDR3 region has the DNA TGTGCCAGCACAGCGGAAGGATCTGGCTACACCTTC. J is TRBJ1-2 and V is TRBV28; D is uncertain. The CDR3 totals 12 residues. Germline V gene lookup returns CDR1 MDHEN and CDR2 SYDVKM. Trimming removed 7 bases from V and 7 bases from J, with 13 bases in between.